Shown below are 2 T cell receptor beta chains from a single sample sequenced in a study of T-cell memory formation after mild COVID-19. TCRdb analysed the 5' RACE reads with MiXCR anew, one entry per CDR3 protein. The profile shows about 290,000 distinct CDR3 sequences, 15% to 20% of them singletons. Sequenced material: PBMCs or a T cell subset sorted from them (not recorded which). The receptor set was obtained from a man between 18 and 29 years old who had mild COVID-19 (a few samples of this study predate the infection). Cell type and time point are not known.

This clonotype was seen a few times. The chain has TRBV5-1 and TRBJ2-3; unclear D gene. The germline gives CDR1 SGHRS, CDR2 YFSETQ. The V and J ends lost 6 bases and 1 base respectively, with 12 bases between them. CDR3 length: 14 amino acids. In nucleotides, the CDR3 is TGCGCCAGCACACCGCGAGTCCGCACAGATACGCAGTATTTT. Protein sequence: CASTPRVRTDTQYF.

This clonotype was observed many times. The V call is TRBV5-1, the J call TRBJ2-1; 11 bases agree with TRBD2. In germline, CDR1 is SGHRS, CDR2 YFSETQ. CDR3 length: 17 amino acids. The J segment lost 7 bases and the V segment lost 0 bases, leaving 9 bases of the junction unmatched. In DNA, the CDR3 is TGCGCCAGCAGCTTGGCCATAGCGGGGGGGAGAAGTAATGAGCAGTTCTTC. This translates into CASSLAIAGGRSNEQFF.